The present TCR beta chain was sequenced within a study of T cells in Graves' hyperthyroidism and ophthalmopathy. Background on the study: Peripheral blood was acquired at first diagnosis, ahead of any therapy whatsoever.

V dropped 5 bases and J dropped 6 bases, with 16 bases sitting between them. The CDR3 has 14 amino acids. In germline, CDR1 is ENHRY, CDR2 SYGVKD. The study, taken as a whole, reports: Most thyroid clonotypes with frequency above 0.001 were detected in blood. A median around 6.8 months before onset, the model predicted ophthalmopathy.

10 ml of fresh peripheral blood supplied the PBMCs. Researchers amplified the TCR beta CDR3 regions from RNA transcripts. Initially, a first-round RT-PCR of the TCR CDR3 employed the HTBI primer set. TCRdb reprocessed the multiplex PCR reads via MiXCR and lists one record per CDR3 protein. The table records hundreds of thousands of distinct CDR3 sequences, about 14% of them present only once. This clonotype appeared many times. The antigen is unknown. The origin of this receptor is a woman aged 50 to 65 with Graves' ophthalmopathy. The gene calls are TRBV10-3 and TRBJ1-1; D is unclear. Sequences were obtained from blood. The CDR3 spells CAISTNTVPSEAFF. The CDR3 DNA follows: TGTGCCATCAGTACCAACACGGTCCCCTCTGAAGCTTTCTTT.